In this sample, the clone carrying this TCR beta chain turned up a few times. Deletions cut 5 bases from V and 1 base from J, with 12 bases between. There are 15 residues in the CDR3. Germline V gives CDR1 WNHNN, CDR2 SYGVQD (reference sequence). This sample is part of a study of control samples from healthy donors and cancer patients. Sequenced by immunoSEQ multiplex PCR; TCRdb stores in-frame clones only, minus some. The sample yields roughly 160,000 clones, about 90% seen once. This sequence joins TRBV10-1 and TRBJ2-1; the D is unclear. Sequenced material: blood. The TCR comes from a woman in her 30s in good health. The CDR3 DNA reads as TGCGCCAGCAGTAGCTCGGCAGATTCCTACAATGAGCAGTTCTTC. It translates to CASSSSADSYNEQFF.